The 27 T cell receptor beta chains below were found in one sample sequenced in a study of blood T cell repertoires in COVID-19. Measured with immunoSEQ multiplex PCR; TCRdb has only the in-frame clones, and not every one. The table records roughly 190,000 clones, roughly 80% of them present only once. Sequencing was done on a sample of PBMCs or T cells enriched from blood (not recorded which). The source is a woman aged 25-40 years who had recovered from COVID-19.

This clone occurred once. This chain connects TRBV7-9 to TRBJ2-7; 10 bases are shared with TRBD1. V lost 1 base, J lost 2 bases, and 2 bases stayed unmatched. The CDR3 totals 15 residues. Per the germline V gene, CDR1 is SEHNR and CDR2 is FQNEAQ (reference sequence). For the CDR3, the DNA is TGTGCCAGCAGCTTAGTAGGGACAGGGGCCTACGAGCAGTACGTC. This codes for CASSLVGTGAYEQYV.

The genes are TRBV7-9 and TRBJ2-7, with 10 nucleotides matching TRBD1. CDR1 SEHNR and CDR2 FQNEAQ come from the germline V gene (reference sequence). This CDR3 comprises 15 residues. The V gene end was trimmed by 2 bases and the J gene end by 2 bases; junction bases not matched to a gene: 3. CDR3 sequence (DNA): TGTGCCAGCAGCTTACCCGGACAGGGGGCCTACGAGCAGTACTTC. It translates to CASSLPGQGAYEQYF.

The J gene is TRBJ2-7, the V gene TRBV27; 9 positions agree with TRBD1. The CDR3 has 15 amino acids. Germline trimming cut 6 bases from V and 3 bases from J; bases unmatched to any gene: 9. The germline CDR1 and CDR2 sequences are MNHEY and SMNVEV (reference sequence). CDR3: CASSPSRDRVYEQYV. The CDR3 DNA sequence: TGTGCCAGCAGCCCATCCCGGGACAGGGTCTACGAGCAGTACGTC.

The chain links TRBV6-4 to TRBJ2-1; 9 positions agree with TRBD2. V shed 0 bases and J 3 bases; nucleotides not matched to a gene: 0. This CDR3 has 15 residues. CDR1 is MRHNA, CDR2 SNTAGT, per germline. CDR3 protein: CASSDSLAGYNEQFF. CDR3 DNA: TGTGCCAGCAGTGACTCACTAGCGGGCTACAATGAGCAGTTCTTC.

In the case of this clone: The identical CDR3 is also encoded by other nucleotide sequences in the sample. V gene TRBV5-1 combines with J gene TRBJ1-1; 7 nucleotides line up with TRBD1. In germline, CDR1 is SGHRS, CDR2 YFSETQ. The J segment lost 0 bases and the V segment lost 4 bases, leaving 6 bases of the junction unmatched. The CDR3 is made up of 15 amino acids. In DNA, the CDR3 is TGCGCCAGCAGCCCCCGACAGGGAATGAACACTGAAGCTTTCTTT. This codes for CASSPRQGMNTEAFF.

This chain uses TRBV7-8 with TRBJ2-3; D is perhaps TRBD1 (5 bases). Trimming shortened V by 5 bases and J by 0 bases, and 18 bases separated the two germline ends. This CDR3 has 17 amino acids. Per germline, CDR1 SGHVS and CDR2 FQNEAQ. The CDR3 DNA reads as TGTGCCAGCAGCCCTTCAGGACATCGTGCTAGCACAGATACGCAGTATTTT. Translation gives CASSPSGHRASTDTQYF.

The chain is built from TRBV25-1 and TRBJ1-2; 8 nucleotides align to TRBD1. Looked up from germline, CDR1 is MGHDK and CDR2 is SYGVNS. With V trimmed by 5 bases and J by 7 bases, 6 bases remained unmatched. The CDR3 is made up of 13 amino acids. The CDR3 DNA reads TGTGCCAGCAGTACCCGGACAGGGTTTGGCTACACCTTC. Translating gives CASSTRTGFGYTF.

The V and J genes are TRBV7-9 and TRBJ2-1; D may be TRBD1 (7 bases). Germline-derived CDR1 and CDR2 are SEHNR and FQNEAQ (reference sequence). The CDR3 is made up of 16 amino acids. Trimming took 1 base from V and 6 from J, leaving 16 bases between them. The chain's CDR3 is CASSLVGRQGGNEQFF. In DNA, the CDR3 is TGTGCCAGCAGCTTAGTAGGCCGACAGGGAGGCAATGAGCAGTTCTTC.

This sequence joins TRBV5-1 and TRBJ2-1; the match to TRBD1 covers 10 bases. The V gene's germline CDR1 is SGHRS and CDR2 YFSETQ. The CDR3 totals 15 residues. The V gene end was trimmed by 2 bases and the J gene end by 9 bases; junction bases not matched to a gene: 8. DNA for the CDR3: TGCGCCAGCAGCTTCTCGACAGGGGGCGTTACTGAGCAGTTCTTC. Amino acid sequence: CASSFSTGGVTEQFF.

The chain combines TRBV20-1 with TRBJ1-2, with D possibly being TRBD1 (5 bases). Per germline, CDR1 DFQATT and CDR2 SNEGSKA (reference sequence). The V gene lost 3 bases and the J gene lost 9 bases, with 23 bases spanning the gap. There are 15 residues in the CDR3. The CDR3 nucleotides read TGCAGTGCTAGTCGGCCGGTAAAGGGGATTTTGAGCTACACCTTC. It translates to CSASRPVKGILSYTF.

The chain recombines TRBV7-2 with TRBJ1-5, with a possible D match to TRBD1 (5 bases). Germline CDR1 SGHTA, CDR2 FQGNSA. The CDR3 is made up of 15 amino acids. Trimming removed 1 base from V and 9 bases from J, with 16 bases in between. The CDR3 sequence is CASSLVKGNKLPQHF. The CDR3 coding sequence is TGTGCCAGCAGCTTAGTGAAGGGGAATAAACTGCCCCAGCATTTT. Complete variable domain (other parts from reference TRBV7-2 and TRBJ1-5): GAGVSQSPSNKVTEKGKDVELRCDPISGHTALYWYRQSLGQGLEFLIYFQGNSAPDKSGLPSDRFSAERTGGSVSTLTIQRTQQEDSAVYLCASSLVKGNKLPQHFGDGTRLSIL.

The chain employs TRBV24-1 and TRBJ2-3, with D possibly matching TRBD2 (5 bases). V lost 7 bases to trimming and J lost 5 bases, with 15 bases between them. The CDR3 spans 14 residues. CDR1 is KGHDR and CDR2 is SFDVKD in the germline V gene. The CDR3 is CATSRALGGDTQYF. CDR3 nucleotides: TGTGCCACCAGCCGGGCACTTGGAGGAGATACGCAGTATTTT.

The CDR3: CASSLGTANSYEQYV. The CDR3 DNA reads TGCGCCAGCAGCTTGGGGACAGCTAACTCCTACGAGCAGTACGTC. V is TRBV5-1 and J is TRBJ2-7; D may be TRBD1 (6 bases). V shed 0 bases and J shed 0 bases, with 10 bases lying between them. The germline gives CDR1 SGHRS, CDR2 YFSETQ. The CDR3 spans 15 residues.

This sequence joins TRBV19 and TRBJ1-5; D is unclear. Germline CDR1 LNHDA, CDR2 SQIVND (reference sequence). Trimming took off 3 bases at V and 4 bases at J, with 13 bases between the two ends. This CDR3 region has 15 residues. CDR3: CASSIDSTRNQPQHF. The CDR3 bases are TGTGCCAGTAGTATTGATTCGACACGTAATCAGCCCCAGCATTTT.

V and J are TRBV5-1 and TRBJ2-1; perhaps TRBD1 as D (6 bases). Germline CDR1 SGHRS, CDR2 YFSETQ. CDR3 length: 16 residues. Trimming cost V 0 bases and J 0 bases, with 10 bases left between them. CDR3 protein: CASSLEGESSYNEQFF. The CDR3 DNA reads as TGCGCCAGCAGCTTGGAGGGGGAGAGCTCCTACAATGAGCAGTTCTTC.

The gene calls are TRBV7-2 and TRBJ2-7; 7 bases align to TRBD1. The J segment lost 6 bases and the V segment lost 5 bases, leaving 10 bases of the junction unmatched. The CDR3 covers 14 residues. Germline lookup yields CDR1 SGHTA and CDR2 FQGNSA. This CDR3 is CASSLGGSLGEQYV. CDR3 sequence (DNA): TGTGCCAGCAGCCTAGGGGGCAGTTTGGGCGAGCAGTACGTC.

The sample holds one count of this clone. The chain is built from TRBV19 and TRBJ2-1; 16 nucleotides agree with TRBD2. CDR1 and CDR2 from the germline V gene are LNHDA and SQIVND (reference sequence). The CDR3 sequence is 17 residues long. Losses at the gene ends were 7 bases for V and 4 bases for J; bases not matched to a gene: 7. CDR3 nucleotide sequence: TGTGCCAGTAACCCGGGACTAGCGGGAGGGTATTACAATGAGCAGTTCTTC. It specifies CASNPGLAGGYYNEQFF. Supplemented by reference TRBV19 and TRBJ2-1, the full variable domain reads DGGITQSPKYLFRKEGQNVTLSCEQNLNHDAMYWYRQDPGQGLRLIYYSQIVNDFQKGDIAEGYSVSREKKESFPLTVTSAQKNPTAFYLCASNPGLAGGYYNEQFFGPGTRLTVL.

The chain combines TRBV27 with TRBJ1-5; TRBD1 matches at 8 bases. V gave up 7 bases and J gave up 6 bases; unmatched junction bases: 8. The CDR3 runs to 14 residues. Germline-derived CDR1 and CDR2 are MNHEY and SMNVEV (reference sequence). This chain's CDR3 is CASTTSGGRQPQHF. Here the CDR3 DNA reads TGTGCCAGCACGACTTCAGGGGGCCGTCAGCCCCAGCATTTT.

The V gene is TRBV4-1, the J gene TRBJ2-7; tentatively, D is TRBD2 (5 bases). Germline CDR1 is MGHRA and CDR2 is YSYEKL. The CDR3 is made up of 16 amino acids. V was pared by 0 bases and J by 2 bases, with 14 bases between. The CDR3 sequence: CASSQDWSGATYEQYF. DNA for the CDR3: TGCGCCAGCAGCCAAGACTGGAGCGGTGCAACCTACGAGCAGTACTTC.

The chain recombines TRBV27 with TRBJ1-1, with D possibly TRBD1 on 5 matching bases. The CDR3 sequence is 15 residues long. Trimming took 3 bases from V and 5 from J, leaving 16 bases between them. Germline assignment: CDR1 MNHEY and CDR2 SMNVEV (reference sequence). CDR3: CASSLARWGGTEAFF. CDR3 bases: TGTGCCAGCAGTTTGGCCCGTTGGGGGGGGACTGAAGCTTTCTTT.

This clone has only one observation. This chain joins TRBV27 and TRBJ2-3; D is uncertain. CDR1 is MNHEY and CDR2 is SMNVEV in the germline V gene (reference sequence). The V end was cut by 5 bases, the J end by 0 bases, with 18 bases between. The CDR3 has 17 amino acids. The CDR3 DNA is TGTGCCAGCAGTCGCCCGCTCCGGTTCGGTAGCACAGATACGCAGTATTTT. Encoded protein: CASSRPLRFGSTDTQYF.

This sequence joins TRBV28 and TRBJ1-1; D call uncertain. The CDR3 contains 11 residues. CDR1 and CDR2 (germline): MDHEN, SYDVKM. The germline V and J ends were trimmed by 9 bases and 1 base, with 6 bases remaining between them. The CDR3 nucleotides read TGTGCCAGTAATCGGAACACTGAAGCTTTCTTT. Translation: CASNRNTEAFF.

The chain carries TRBV5-1 and TRBJ1-2; TRBD1 agrees at 8 bases. This CDR3 is built from 16 residues. J gave up 5 bases and V 4 bases, and 13 bases lay outside the gene matches. Per the germline V gene, CDR1 is SGHRS and CDR2 is YFSETQ. CDR3 sequence (DNA): TGCGCCAGCAGCCTCCGGACAGGGCAGGCCGGGTATGGCTACACCTTC. It translates to CASSLRTGQAGYGYTF.

This chain joins TRBV2 and TRBJ2-2; 8 nucleotides agree with TRBD2. Germline V gives CDR1 SNHLY, CDR2 FYNNEI. The trim removed 2 bases at V and 6 bases at J, leaving 5 bases unmatched. The CDR3 is 15 amino acids. The CDR3 DNA sequence: TGTGCCAGCAGTGAACGGGGGGGCTTACCCGGGGAGCTGTTTTTT. It specifies CASSERGGLPGELFF.

The CDR3 DNA is TGTGCCAGCAGCCGCATTCGGAGCGCGGGTTACTACTTC. It encodes CASSRIRSAGYYF. The chain combines TRBV7-8 with TRBJ2-7; D may be TRBD2 (5 bases). V gave up 5 bases and J gave up 13 bases, with 21 bases separating them. The germline gives CDR1 SGHVS, CDR2 FQNEAQ. The CDR3 is 13 residues long.

The rearrangement joins TRBV7-9 to TRBJ2-1; 10 bases are a match to TRBD2. The germline gives CDR1 SEHNR, CDR2 FQNEAQ (reference sequence). The CDR3 length is 16 residues. The ends lost 2 bases at V and 6 bases at J; junction bases unmatched: 7. The CDR3 DNA reads as TGTGCCAGCAGCTTAACGATAGCGGGGGGAATCAATGAGCAGTTCTTC. Protein product: CASSLTIAGGINEQFF.

The chain is built from TRBV7-9 and TRBJ2-7, with 8 positions matching TRBD1. Trimming cost V 4 bases and J 2 bases; bases outside gene matches: 7. CDR1 is SEHNR and CDR2 is FQNEAQ in the germline V gene (reference sequence). This CDR3 has 15 residues. The CDR3 here is CASSSGQGAPYEQYF. CDR3 bases: TGTGCCAGCAGCTCCGGGCAGGGGGCGCCCTACGAGCAGTACTTC.